Listed here are 26 T cell receptor beta chains from one sample, sequenced in a study of blood T cell repertoires in COVID-19. The data were produced by immunoSEQ multiplex PCR, yet TCRdb's version contains in-frame clones alone and is incomplete. The data show under 500,000 clones, 80% to 90% seen once. Sequencing was done on a sample of PBMCs or T cells enriched from blood (not recorded which). The receptors were gathered from a man aged 25-45 years who had recovered from COVID-19.

V usage is TRBV4-1 and J usage is TRBJ2-5; the D gene is possibly TRBD2 (7 bases). CDR1 is MGHRA and CDR2 is YSYEKL in the germline V gene. V gave up 3 bases and J gave up 4 bases, with 21 bases separating them. CDR3 length: 17 residues. CDR3 DNA: TGCGCCAGCAGCCACCAAGGAGGGGGAGGGGGTAGAGAGACCCAGTACTTC. Translation: CASSHQGGGGGRETQYF.

The V call is TRBV3-1 (or the pseudogene TRBV3-2), the J call TRBJ2-6; tentatively, D is TRBD2 (6 bases). Germline V gives CDR1 LGHDT, CDR2 YNNKEL (reference sequence). V shed 2 bases and J shed 0 bases, with 11 bases lying between them. The CDR3 spans 17 residues. Here the CDR3 DNA reads TGTGCCAGCAGCCAAAGGCGGGAAGACTCTGGGGCCAACGTCCTGACTTTC. It specifies CASSQRREDSGANVLTF.

The CDR3 nucleotides read TGTGCCAGCAGCTTGGACGGAGGGGTGGGCTTCCCCCAGCATTTT. Protein: CASSLDGGVGFPQHF. V gene TRBV5-6 combines with J gene TRBJ1-5, with D possibly being TRBD1 (5 bases). The CDR3 is made up of 15 amino acids. Trimming took 0 bases from V and 10 from J, leaving 17 bases between them. Germline CDR1 and CDR2: SGHDT and YYEEEE.

The chain couples TRBV28 to TRBJ1-2; 7 nucleotides agree with TRBD1. The CDR3 contains 15 residues. Germline V gives CDR1 MDHEN, CDR2 SYDVKM. Germline trimming cut 2 bases from V and 1 base from J; bases unmatched to any gene: 4. In DNA form, the CDR3 reads TGTGCCAGCAGTTTACCGGGACAGTTTAACTATGGCTACACCTTC. Translation gives CASSLPGQFNYGYTF.

This clone came up once. The gene calls are TRBV24-1 and TRBJ1-2; no reliable D call. Per germline, CDR1 KGHDR and CDR2 SFDVKD. The CDR3 is 14 residues long. Trimming left V 4 bases short and J 1 base short, with 9 bases between. CDR3 amino acids: CATSERPRNYGYTF. For the CDR3, the DNA is TGTGCCACCAGTGAGAGGCCTCGTAACTATGGCTACACCTTC.

CDR3 nucleotide sequence: TGCGCAACCAGGCTGGGTGCGGGAGGGTTCACAGATACGCAGTATTTT. It is translated as CATRLGAGGFTDTQYF. The chain joins TRBV5-1 to TRBJ2-3; 9 nucleotides agree with TRBD2. The CDR3 is 16 amino acids. Germline V gives CDR1 SGHRS, CDR2 YFSETQ.

This clone showed up just once. J is TRBJ1-4 and V is TRBV7-9; 9 bases fit TRBD1. Germline loops: CDR1 SEHNR, CDR2 FQNEAQ (reference sequence). The CDR3 is 13 residues long. With 3 bases clipped from V and 8 bases from J, the junction kept 1 base outside the gene matches. CDR3 amino acids: CASSLDRGEKLFF. The CDR3 coding sequence is TGTGCCAGCAGCTTGGACAGGGGCGAAAAACTGTTTTTT.

V usage is TRBV7-9 and J usage is TRBJ1-1; perhaps TRBD1 as D (5 bases). Trimming stripped 3 bases from V and 1 base from J, with 18 bases between. Germline V gene data show CDR1 as SEHNR and CDR2 as FQNEAQ (reference sequence). This CDR3 contains 17 residues. CDR3 nucleotide sequence: TGTGCCAGCAGCTTTAATGCGGCTACAGGAAGGAACACTGAAGCTTTCTTT. This gives the protein CASSFNAATGRNTEAFF.

The count of this clone is one. This chain joins TRBV28 and TRBJ2-7, with D possibly TRBD2 on 5 matching bases. The CDR3 sequence is 14 residues long. V was shortened by 3 bases and J by 3 bases, with 12 bases between the two germline ends. The germline CDR1 and CDR2 sequences are MDHEN and SYDVKM. CDR3 amino acids: CASSFPGIHYEQYF. The DNA of the CDR3 is TGTGCCAGCAGTTTTCCGGGGATCCACTACGAGCAGTACTTC.

This chain links TRBV3-1 (or the pseudogene TRBV3-2) with TRBJ2-1, with 11 positions matching TRBD1. Per germline, CDR1 LGHDT and CDR2 YNNKEL (reference sequence). Trimming at V came to 10 bases and at J to 6 bases, leaving 8 bases not matched to a gene. This CDR3 comprises 14 residues. CDR3: CATNSGTGGNEQFF. DNA of the CDR3: TGTGCCACGAATTCCGGGACAGGGGGCAATGAGCAGTTCTTC.

V gene TRBV28 combines with J gene TRBJ1-6; D possibly corresponds to TRBD1 (6 bases). The ends were cut back, 7 bases at V and 4 bases at J, with 11 bases in the middle. The CDR3 contains 14 residues. Germline V gene data show CDR1 as MDHEN and CDR2 as SYDVKM. In DNA form, the CDR3 reads TGTGCCAGCACCCCGGACAGTTATAATTCACCCCTCCACTTT. Translated, it gives CASTPDSYNSPLHF.

This clone was picked up one time. A read error may account for a junction end that differs from germline. This rearrangement joins TRBV7-7 to TRBJ2-2, with 8 positions matching TRBD1. Germline V gene data show CDR1 as SSHAT and CDR2 as FNYEAQ (reference sequence). The CDR3 has 16 amino acids. Written as DNA, the CDR3 is TGTGCTAGCAGCTATTCGACAGGGGTGGGCACCGGGGAGCTGTTTTTT. It specifies CASSYSTGVGTGELFF.

The rearrangement uses TRBV5-4 and TRBJ2-3, with 9 positions matching TRBD2. J was trimmed by 4 bases and V by 1 base; bases with no gene match: 1. From germline, CDR1 is SGHNT and CDR2 YYREEE (reference sequence). There are 14 residues in the CDR3. CDR3 nucleotides: TGTGCCAGCAGCTTGAGCGGGGGGTCAGATACGCAGTATTTT. The encoded protein is CASSLSGGSDTQYF.

The chain combines TRBV7-9 with TRBJ2-3; weak D call: TRBD2 (6 bases). The length of the CDR3 is 16 residues. Germline CDR1 and CDR2: SEHNR and FQNEAQ (reference sequence). The V gene lost 3 bases and the J gene lost 3 bases, with 16 bases spanning the gap. CDR3 amino acids: CASSFYTGVGTDTQYF. DNA of the CDR3: TGTGCCAGCAGCTTTTACACGGGAGTGGGGACAGATACGCAGTATTTT.

This clone was seen only a few times. The V gene is TRBV18, the J gene TRBJ2-3; perhaps TRBD2 as D (5 bases). This CDR3 has 15 residues. V was clipped by 2 bases and J by 4 bases, with 13 bases between them. Germline CDR1 KGHSH, CDR2 LQKENI. The CDR3 is CASSPIGVGADTQYF. For the CDR3, the DNA is TGTGCCAGCTCACCAATTGGGGTCGGGGCAGATACGCAGTATTTT.

CDR3 region: CASSLYMNTEAFF. CDR3 nucleotides: TGTGCCAGCAGCCTTTATATGAACACTGAAGCTTTCTTT. The chain joins TRBV7-9 to TRBJ1-1, with D uncertain. The CDR3 totals 13 residues. CDR1 is SEHNR and CDR2 is FQNEAQ in the germline V gene (reference sequence). V was pared by 5 bases and J by 0 bases, with 7 bases between.

The rearrangement links TRBV7-9 to TRBJ1-3; 9 positions agree with TRBD1. This CDR3 region has 14 residues. Trimming at V came to 5 bases and at J to 1 base, leaving 0 bases not matched to a gene. Germline CDR1 SEHNR, CDR2 FQNEAQ (reference sequence). The CDR3 region is CASSGQGSGNTIYF. In DNA form, the CDR3 reads TGTGCCAGCAGCGGACAGGGGTCTGGAAACACCATATATTTT.

The table lists this clone with a count of one. V gene TRBV20-1 combines with J gene TRBJ1-2; D is possibly TRBD1 (6 bases). The CDR3 runs 13 residues. The germline V gene has CDR1 DFQATT and CDR2 SNEGSKA (reference sequence). The V end was cut by 3 bases, the J end by 8 bases, with 16 bases between. The CDR3 bases are TGCAGTGCTAGTGAGTTCACAGGGAGAGGCTACACCTTC. As protein: CSASEFTGRGYTF.

This clone came up once. The CDR3 DNA follows: TGTGCCAGCAGTAAGGGACAGGGGAAGGATCAGCCCCAGCATTTT. The encoded protein is CASSKGQGKDQPQHF. This chain connects TRBV28 to TRBJ1-5; 10 nucleotides align to TRBD1. The CDR3 sequence is 15 residues long. With V trimmed by 5 bases and J by 5 bases, 6 bases remained unmatched. Looked up from germline, CDR1 is MDHEN and CDR2 is SYDVKM.

The DNA of the CDR3 is TGTGCCAGCAGCCCGGGCGCGGGCTCCTACAATGAGCAGTTCTTC. Protein sequence: CASSPGAGSYNEQFF. The chain uses TRBV9 and TRBJ2-1; possible D gene TRBD2, 5 bases. The V end lost 4 bases, the J end lost 0 bases, and 11 bases lay between the germline ends. Germline loops: CDR1 SGDLS, CDR2 YYNGEE. The CDR3 has 15 residues.

This chain links TRBV3-1 (or the pseudogene TRBV3-2) with TRBJ1-3, with 8 nucleotides matching TRBD1. Looked up from germline, CDR1 is LGHDT and CDR2 is YNNKEL (reference sequence). The CDR3 length is 15 residues. Trimming at V came to 4 bases and at J to 4 bases, leaving 6 bases not matched to a gene. CDR3 protein: CASSRSGTGGNTIYF. The CDR3 DNA sequence: TGTGCCAGCAGCCGATCCGGGACAGGCGGAAACACCATATATTTT.

The CDR3 region has the DNA TGCAGCGTTGGGGGACTAGCGGGAGACATACAAGAGACCCAGTACTTC. Protein sequence: CSVGGLAGDIQETQYF. This sequence joins TRBV29-1 and TRBJ2-5, with 14 bases matching TRBD2. The CDR3 consists of 16 residues. Germline CDR1 SQVTM, CDR2 ANQGSEA. Trimming took 4 bases from V and 2 from J; bases not matched to a gene: 6.

CDR3 sequence reads: CASSRGRLNYEQYF. The CDR3 coding sequence is TGTGCCAGCAGCAGAGGGAGGTTGAACTACGAGCAGTACTTC. The rearrangement joins TRBV7-9 to TRBJ2-7, with TRBD2 as a possible D gene (6 bases). The CDR3 is 14 amino acids. Germline CDR1 SEHNR, CDR2 FQNEAQ (reference sequence). With 5 bases removed from V and 3 bases from J, the gap between germline ends came to 14 bases. Combining the CDR3 with reference TRBV7-9 and TRBJ2-7 gives the whole variable domain DTGVSQNPRHKITKRGQNVTFRCDPISEHNRLYWYRQTLGQGPEFLTYFQNEAQLEKSRLLSDRFSAERPKGSFSTLEIQRTEQGDSAMYLCASSRGRLNYEQYFGPGTRLTVT.

The J gene is TRBJ2-7, the V gene TRBV7-6; tentative D call: TRBD2 (7 bases). Deletions cut 5 bases from V and 5 bases from J, with 22 bases between. This CDR3 comprises 16 residues. CDR1 is SGHVS and CDR2 is FNYEAQ in the germline V gene. DNA for the CDR3: TGTGCCAGCAGCCCCTTTGGGGGGGGCAGTCTGAACGAGCAGTACTTC. Encoded protein: CASSPFGGGSLNEQYF. Complete variable domain (other parts from reference TRBV7-6 and TRBJ2-7): GAGVSQSPRYKVTKRGQDVALRCDPISGHVSLYWYRQALGQGPEFLTYFNYEAQQDKSGLPNDRFSAERPEGSISTLTIQRTEQRDSAMYRCASSPFGGGSLNEQYFGPGTRLTVT.

The chain links TRBV11-2 to TRBJ2-1; 7 bases are shared with TRBD2. CDR1 is SGHAT, CDR2 FQNNGV, per germline. The CDR3 runs 15 residues. V gave up 1 base and J gave up 7 bases; unmatched junction bases: 7. This CDR3 reads CASSLGGSWANEQFF. DNA for the CDR3: TGTGCCAGCAGCTTAGGCGGGAGTTGGGCGAATGAGCAGTTCTTC.

The chain links TRBV2 to TRBJ1-3; unclear D gene. The CDR3 loop spans 15 amino acids. Germline V CDR1 and CDR2: SNHLY, FYNNEI. V was trimmed by 1 base and J by 2 bases, leaving 9 bases between them. This CDR3 is CASSEGATPGNTIYF. CDR3 in DNA: TGTGCCAGCAGTGAAGGGGCAACCCCTGGAAACACCATATATTTT. Filled out from reference TRBV2 and TRBJ1-3, the complete variable domain reads EPEVTQTPSHQVTQMGQEVILRCVPISNHLYFYWYRQILGQKVEFLVSFYNNEISEKSEIFDDQFSVERPDGSNFTLKIRSTKLEDSAMYFCASSEGATPGNTIYFGEGSWLTVV.